Listed here are 19 T cell receptor beta chains from one sample, sequenced in a study of blood T cell repertoires in COVID-19. Only in-frame clones appear in the TCRdb table, and some are missing; sequencing was by immunoSEQ multiplex PCR. Found here are some 42,000 clones, around four fifths of them singletons; the top ten hold roughly 5%. The sample consisted of peripheral blood. The receptors were sampled from a man aged 50-60 years with active COVID-19.

The chain carries TRBV5-5 and TRBJ2-7; tentative D call: TRBD2 (6 bases). CDR1 and CDR2 from the germline V gene are SGHKS and YYEKEE (reference sequence). The CDR3 sequence is 15 residues long. V lost 2 bases and J 3 bases, leaving 15 bases between the germline ends. The CDR3 sequence is CASSFILAGNYEQYF. In DNA form, the CDR3 reads TGTGCCAGCAGCTTTATCCTGGCGGGAAACTACGAGCAGTACTTC.

This rearrangement joins TRBV24-1 to TRBJ2-5, with TRBD1 identical over 7 bases. Germline V gene lookup returns CDR1 KGHDR and CDR2 SFDVKD. The CDR3 loop spans 15 amino acids. Trimming cost V 7 bases and J 5 bases; bases outside gene matches: 12. Here the CDR3 reads CATSLPTGRTETQYF. The CDR3 DNA reads TGTGCCACCAGCCTTCCGACAGGGCGGACGGAGACCCAGTACTTC.

The rearrangement links TRBV29-1 to TRBJ2-3; 10 bases map to TRBD2. CDR3 length: 15 residues. V was pared by 2 bases and J by 2 bases, with 4 bases of the junction left unmatched. CDR1 is SQVTM, CDR2 ANQGSEA, per germline. This chain's CDR3 is CSVEPSGGATDTQYF. The CDR3 DNA is TGCAGCGTTGAACCGAGCGGGGGGGCCACAGATACGCAGTATTTT.

The chain recombines TRBV6-6 with TRBJ2-1; D is possibly TRBD2 (6 bases). V was pared by 8 bases and J by 4 bases, with 12 bases between. Germline V lookup: CDR1 MNHNY, CDR2 SVGAGI (reference sequence). The CDR3 runs to 13 residues. CDR3 nucleotide sequence: TGTGCCAGCCAACTCGCGGGATACAATGAGCAGTTCTTC. Translation: CASQLAGYNEQFF.

The chain links TRBV3-1 (or the pseudogene TRBV3-2) to TRBJ2-7; 7 nucleotides line up with TRBD2. There are 17 residues in the CDR3. Germline lookup yields CDR1 LGHDT and CDR2 YNNKEL (reference sequence). V trimming: 1 base; J trimming: 7 bases; junction bases outside the gene matches: 16. This CDR3 is CASSQASMGGTLEEQYF. The CDR3 nucleotides read TGTGCCAGCAGCCAAGCCTCGATGGGGGGGACTCTAGAGGAGCAGTACTTC.

This chain uses TRBV4-3 with TRBJ2-7, with D possibly being TRBD2 (5 bases). Trimming removed 0 bases at V and 3 bases at J, with 9 bases between. The CDR3 contains 14 residues. The germline gives CDR1 LGHNA, CDR2 YSLEER. The CDR3 bases are TGCGCCAGCAGCCAAGACCGGGGATTCTACGAGCAGTACTTC. Encoded protein: CASSQDRGFYEQYF.

The gene calls are TRBV7-8 and TRBJ1-5, with no clear D. Trimming took off 1 base at V and 3 bases at J, with 13 bases between the two ends. There are 16 residues in the CDR3. Germline loops: CDR1 SGHVS, CDR2 FQNEAQ. CDR3 coding DNA: TGTGCCAGCAGCTTAGTGCCCGGACGGGACAATCAGCCCCAGCATTTT. Translating it yields CASSLVPGRDNQPQHF.

This sequence joins TRBV6-5 and TRBJ1-6; 8 bases fit TRBD1. The junction had 8 bases not matched to a gene; V was cut back by 0 bases and J by 10 bases. The CDR3 is 16 residues long. Germline V CDR1 and CDR2: MNHEY, SVGAGI. In DNA form, the CDR3 reads TGTGCCAGCAGTTACTCGACGGGACAGGTCGGCTCACCCCTCCACTTT. Translated, it gives CASSYSTGQVGSPLHF.

The gene calls are TRBV6-4 and TRBJ2-1; 13 nucleotides align to TRBD2. CDR3 size: 15 residues. The V segment lost 6 bases and the J segment 4 bases; nucleotides outside the gene matches: 3. Germline V gives CDR1 MRHNA, CDR2 SNTAGT. CDR3 in amino acids: CASRRTSGGYNEQFF. Here the CDR3 DNA reads TGTGCCAGCAGACGGACTAGCGGGGGATACAATGAGCAGTTCTTC.

This clone appeared a few times. The CDR3 reads CATSSLTSGTGNYGYTF. As DNA, the CDR3 is TGTGCCACCAGCAGCCTAACCTCCGGGACAGGGAACTATGGCTACACCTTC. This sequence joins TRBV15 and TRBJ1-2, with 9 bases that match TRBD1. Germline-derived CDR1 and CDR2 are LNHNV and YYDKDF (reference sequence). V dropped 3 bases and J dropped 2; count of bases not matched to a gene: 10. The CDR3 has 17 amino acids.

The chain couples TRBV28 to TRBJ1-6; TRBD1 aligns across 7 bases. CDR3 size: 15 residues. Trimming at V came to 6 bases and at J to 5 bases, leaving 7 bases not matched to a gene. Germline CDR1 reads MDHEN; CDR2 reads SYDVKM. The CDR3 DNA reads as TGTGCCAGCAGCCTGGGACAGAATGATAATTCACCCCTCCACTTT. Translation: CASSLGQNDNSPLHF.

This sequence joins TRBV19 and TRBJ2-1; 9 bases align to TRBD1. CDR1 is LNHDA, CDR2 SQIVND, per germline (reference sequence). This CDR3 comprises 15 residues. The V and J ends lost 1 base and 6 bases, in that order; junction bases with no gene match: 4. CDR3 sequence: CASSIATGGINEQFF. The CDR3 DNA follows: TGTGCCAGTAGTATAGCGACAGGGGGTATCAATGAGCAGTTCTTC.

V gene TRBV12-5 combines with J gene TRBJ2-7; tentatively, D is TRBD2 (5 bases). CDR1 and CDR2 from the germline V gene are LGHNT and FRNRAP. The CDR3 is 15 residues long. Trimming left V 2 bases short and J 7 bases short, with 18 bases between. In DNA form, the CDR3 reads TGTGCTAGTGGTTTGCGCGGGCAGCCATTACGGGAGCAGTACTTC. It encodes CASGLRGQPLREQYF.

This sequence joins TRBV2 and TRBJ1-6; D gene unclear. This CDR3 region has 15 residues. Per germline, CDR1 SNHLY and CDR2 FYNNEI. V lost 10 bases, J lost 6 bases, and 19 bases lay in between. Here the CDR3 DNA reads TGTGCCACCAAGGTTGAGGAGGGATTTAATTCACCCCTCCACTTT. It encodes CATKVEEGFNSPLHF.

The rearrangement links TRBV6-2 or TRBV6-3 to TRBJ2-2, with 7 bases identical to TRBD2. The CDR3 has 16 residues. Germline V CDR1 and CDR2: MNHEY, SVGEGT. V was pared by 5 bases and J by 0 bases, with 6 bases of the junction left unmatched. The CDR3 is CASSDQRGANTGELFF. CDR3 nucleotide sequence: TGTGCCAGCAGTGATCAGCGGGGCGCGAACACCGGGGAGCTGTTTTTT.

Of note for this clone: The junction departs from the called germline gene at one end, perhaps through a read error. This rearrangement joins TRBV7-7 to TRBJ2-5; 7 bases are shared with TRBD1. The CDR3 length is 13 residues. Germline V gene lookup returns CDR1 SSHAT and CDR2 FNYEAQ (reference sequence). The CDR3 DNA reads TGTGCTAGCAGCTCACAGGGGAGTGGGACCCAGTACTTC. Amino acid sequence: CASSSQGSGTQYF. The full variable domain, completed using reference TRBV7-7 and TRBJ2-5, is GAGVSQSPRYKVTKRGQDVTLRCDPISSHATLYWYQQALGQGPEFLTYFNYEAQPDKSGLPSDRFSAERPEGSISTLTIQRTEQRDSAMYRCASSSQGSGTQYFGPGTRLLVL.

The genes are TRBV19 and TRBJ2-3, with a weak D call TRBD2 (6 bases). The CDR3 covers 14 residues. Germline V gene lookup returns CDR1 LNHDA and CDR2 SQIVND (reference sequence). V dropped 6 bases and J dropped 2 bases, with 12 bases sitting between them. The CDR3 loop is CASSRPGVTDTQYF. The CDR3 bases are TGTGCCAGTAGCAGACCGGGGGTCACAGATACGCAGTATTTT. Complete variable domain (other parts from reference TRBV19 and TRBJ2-3): DGGITQSPKYLFRKEGQNVTLSCEQNLNHDAMYWYRQDPGQGLRLIYYSQIVNDFQKGDIAEGYSVSREKKESFPLTVTSAQKNPTAFYLCASSRPGVTDTQYFGPGTRLTVL.

This chain connects TRBV24-1 to TRBJ2-7; D is possibly TRBD2 (6 bases). V was clipped by 9 bases and J by 1 base, with 15 bases between them. CDR3 length: 14 amino acids. From germline, CDR1 is KGHDR and CDR2 SFDVKD. The DNA of the CDR3 is TGTGCCACCTCCCTCGGAGGGGCGTCCTACGAGCAGTACTTC. Its protein is CATSLGGASYEQYF.

The V call is TRBV2, the J call TRBJ2-7; D is possibly TRBD1 (6 bases). CDR3 length: 12 residues. Germline assignment: CDR1 SNHLY and CDR2 FYNNEI. Trimming removed 5 bases from V and 2 bases from J, with 7 bases in between. This CDR3 is CASSRDTYEQYF. The DNA for the CDR3 is TGTGCCAGCAGTCGGGACACCTACGAGCAGTACTTC.